This entry describes one TCR beta chain. Its antigen is unidentified. Germline values: CDR1 SGHRS, CDR2 YFSETQ. V dropped 4 bases and J dropped 7 bases, with 18 bases sitting between them. There are 15 residues in the CDR3. This sample was included in a study of T cell responses to AZD1222 COVID-19 vaccine. Study at large: Pooling was applied to second doses at about 4 or about 12 weeks.

Produced via immunoSEQ multiplex PCR; TCRdb's table is partial and in-frame only. The sample consists of roughly 150,000 clones, 91% of them appearing once. General study results and limits: Clonal diversity was possibly underestimated, and the donors were mostly white British, with more females. Just 6 or 7 people given AZD1222 tested seropositive at baseline. The peak T cell response came first, and repertoires were sampled only after it.

The sequenced sample was peripheral blood, obtained on day 0 of AZD1222 vaccination. This TCR came from an adult in good health. J is TRBJ1-5 and V is TRBV5-1, with unresolved D. This CDR3 reads CASSPDGSHLQPQHF. CDR3 DNA: TGCGCCAGCAGCCCGGACGGCTCCCATCTACAGCCCCAGCATTTT.